This T cell receptor (beta chain) comes out of a study of blood T cell repertoires in COVID-19 (dated by TCRdb to the early 2020s). For the wider study: Collaborator samples came from the United States, Italy and Spain and covered acute and convalescent phases of COVID-19. The prospective study material was composed of cDNA or gDNA derived from T cells, B-cell-depleted T cells, or PBMCs. The dataset comprised deeply sampled blood TCRbeta repertoires from subjects exposed to, actively infected with, or recovered from COVID-19. The repertoires were released in a freely available public database intended as a resource for research on the immune response to SARS-CoV-2. The samples were drawn from two sources: the first 160 participants of the ongoing ImmuneRACE study, and about 1,300 subjects contributed by 6 global collaborators. Sample metadata almost always included a de-identified subject ID, COVID-19 status, age in years and sex. HLA class I and class II types, where available, came from metadata supplied by the sample provider rather than from assay-based typing.

The collaborating institutions used their own protocols to collect whole blood in K2EDTA tubes. For TCRbeta analysis, collaborator samples were shipped as frozen whole blood, as isolated PBMCs, or as DNA extracted from either sample type. The immunoSEQ Assay, a bias-controlled multiplex PCR, was used to amplify TCRbeta CDR3 regions from genomic DNA. On the authors' methods: The number of nucleated cells in each sample was estimated from the amplification of reference gene primers within the assay. To quantify the absolute abundance of each unique TCRbeta CDR3 rearrangement, sequence reads were collapsed and filtered. For each sample, productive Simpson clonality was calculated as the square root of Simpson's diversity index over productive rearrangements. In its TCRdb copy, this immuneACCESS table keeps in-frame sequences only and misses some clones. Where compared with another copy, unresolved V genes explain less than half of these, and the others have no known cause. The V and J calls and clone size are taken from that table; D and trimming were inferred from the DNA. The sample table contains 140,000 to 150,000 clones; only one count was recorded for over 70% of them. The ten top clones hold approximately 6.1% of the sample.

The CDR3 runs 16 residues from the cysteine to the phenylalanine. The entry retains the CDR3 DNA only, 48 bases that are in frame from base 1. Clipping removes 0 bases from V and 2 bases from J, with 4 as the unmatched junction base count. The germline V gene (reference sequence) gives CDR1 as SGHKS and CDR2 as YYEKEE. This clone was seen once. Its antigen is currently not known. The input lacks base qualities; no much larger clone sits a single base away. What the authors observed across the whole study: The quantity of clinical and demographic metadata differed by source and by participant and was supplied without curation.

The sequenced sample was peripheral blood. Recombination connected TRBV5-5 to TRBJ1-2; the junction holds 10 bases that match TRBD1. This TCR derives from a man older than 75 with acute or convalescent COVID-19. The CDR3 here reads CASSLGQGAINYGYTF. Read as DNA, the sequence is TGTGCCAGCAGCTTGGGACAGGGGGCGATAAACTATGGCTACACCTTC.